Listed below are T cell receptor beta chains from one sample, sequenced in a study of PD-L1 blockade in urothelial cancer. The protocol was immunoSEQ multiplex PCR, while the TCRdb copy is restricted to in-frame clones and leaves out a portion. The sample records 25,000 to 35,000 clones, 85% to 90% being singletons. This sample comprised PBMCs, obtained around atezolizumab (anti-PD-L1) treatment. These receptors were taken from a man between 50 and 59 years old with urothelial cancer. CDR3s include the opening cysteine and the closing phenylalanine or tryptophan. Fields, in order: CDR3 length, clone size, J gene, V gene, D gene, CDR3 DNA, CDR3 protein. The D gene is left open where the match is weak. Only part of the rows carry a size: once, few, many, or a class if the clone is expanded.

15	.	TRBJ2-3	TRBV7-9	TRBD2	TGTGCCAGCAGCAAGACTAGCGGGGGGGCGAATACGCAGTATTTT	CASSKTSGGANTQYF
13	.	TRBJ2-7	TRBV6-5	.	TGTGCCAGCATGGAGGGGGCAAGCTACGAGCAGTACTTC	CASMEGASYEQYF
16	.	TRBJ2-3	TRBV6-1	TRBD2	TGTGCCAGCAGTGAACTAGCGGGGGATAGCACAGATACGCAGTATTTT	CASSELAGDSTDTQYF
17	few	TRBJ2-1	TRBV7-9	TRBD1	TGTGCCAGCAGCTCCGGTTTGAGGGACAGGGGCGACAATGAGCAGTTCTTC	CASSSGLRDRGDNEQFF
14	.	TRBJ2-5	TRBV10-3	TRBD2	TGTGCCATCAGTGATAGCGGGTGGGAAGAGACCCAGTACTTC	CAISDSGWEETQYF
13	.	TRBJ1-2	TRBV30	.	TGTGCCTGGTCGGAGTTAGCTAACTATGGCTACACCTTC	CAWSELANYGYTF
16	.	TRBJ2-1	TRBV5-8	TRBD2	TGTGCCAGCAGCCCCGGACTAGCGGGCCCCTACAATGAGCAGTTCTTC	CASSPGLAGPYNEQFF
15	.	TRBJ2-7	TRBV5-1	TRBD1	TGCGCCAGCAGCCACGGGACAGGGGTGGGATACGAGCAGTACTTC	CASSHGTGVGYEQYF
17	.	TRBJ2-5	TRBV4-2	.	TGTGCCAGCAGCCATCGACCGGGACAAAAGTACCAAGAGACCCAGTACTTC	CASSHRPGQKYQETQYF
13	.	TRBJ1-2	TRBV2	.	TGTGCCAGCAGTGGAAGGCGGATCTATGGCTACACCTTC	CASSGRRIYGYTF
14	.	TRBJ1-5	TRBV6-1	.	TGTGCCAGCAAGGTAGGAGGGAGCAATCAGCCCCAGCATTTT	CASKVGGSNQPQHF
13	.	TRBJ2-3	TRBV7-9	.	TGTGCCAGCCAGGGGGGAGGACCCGATACGCAGTATTTT	CASQGGGPDTQYF
16	.	TRBJ2-1	TRBV5-4	TRBD2	TGTGCCAGCAGCACCAACCTAGCGGGAGTCTACAATGAGCAGTTCTTC	CASSTNLAGVYNEQFF
16	.	TRBJ2-7	TRBV19	TRBD1	TGTGCCAGTAGTATAGAATCCCAGGGGGCGACCTACGAGCAGTACTTC	CASSIESQGATYEQYF
15	.	TRBJ2-7	TRBV7-8	TRBD1	TGTGCCAGCAGCTGGACCGGGACAGGGAACTACGAGCAGTACTTC	CASSWTGTGNYEQYF
14	once	TRBJ1-5	TRBV30	.	TGTGCCTGGAGTGTACTCAATAGCAATCAGCCCCAGCATTTT	CAWSVLNSNQPQHF
14	.	TRBJ2-7	TRBV6-5	.	TGTGCCAGCAGTTATTTACGCGGGCCCTACGAGCAGTACTTC	CASSYLRGPYEQYF
15	.	TRBJ2-1	TRBV5-1	TRBD2	TGCGCCAGCAGCGCCACGGGAGGGACTAGCAATGAGCAGTTCTTC	CASSATGGTSNEQFF
16	.	TRBJ2-5	TRBV19	.	TGTGCCAGTAGTACCTACATGGGTAGCGGAAAAGAGACCCAGTACTTC	CASSTYMGSGKETQYF
16	few	TRBJ2-3	TRBV14	TRBD2	TGTGCCAGCAGTCCCAATTCGGGGGGGATCACAGATACGCAGTATTTT	CASSPNSGGITDTQYF
17	.	TRBJ2-7	TRBV5-1	TRBD2	TGCGCCAGCAGCTTGGCTAGCGGGGGCCCAGGGGGGTACGAGCAGTACTTC	CASSLASGGPGGYEQYF
15	.	TRBJ2-1	TRBV10-3	TRBD2	TGTGCCATCTCCCCCATGGCGGGAGACAACAATGAGCAGTTCTTC	CAISPMAGDNNEQFF
16	.	TRBJ2-1	TRBV5-1	TRBD2	TGCGCCAGCAGCTCCCGCAGGACTAGCGGGTGGAATGAGCAGTTCTTC	CASSSRRTSGWNEQFF
15	.	TRBJ2-1	TRBV7-7	TRBD2	TGTGCTAGCAGCTTAGGAGCGGGGGGGCCTAATGAGCAGTTCTTC	CASSLGAGGPNEQFF
14	.	TRBJ2-1	TRBV30	TRBD2	TGTGCCTGGAAATCTAGCGGCTCCTACAATGAGCAGTTCTTC	CAWKSSGSYNEQFF
13	once	TRBJ2-1	TRBV7-2	.	TGTGCCAGCAGCTTAAGAGGCTCGAATGAGCAGTTCTTC	CASSLRGSNEQFF
13	few	TRBJ1-1	TRBV19	.	TGTGCCAGTAGTCAACAGACGAACACTGAAGCTTTCTTT	CASSQQTNTEAFF
14	.	TRBJ2-5	TRBV7-6	.	TGTGCCAGCTCCAACCCGAGTCTGCGGGAGACCCAGTACTTC	CASSNPSLRETQYF
13	.	TRBJ2-1	TRBV11-3	.	TGTGCCAGCAGCATGAGCTCCTACAATGAGCAGTTCTTC	CASSMSSYNEQFF
12	.	TRBJ2-7	TRBV28	.	TGTGCCAGCAACGGGTTGACCTACGAGCAGTACTTC	CASNGLTYEQYF
16	.	TRBJ2-5	TRBV7-6	TRBD2	TGTGCCAGCAGCACCCTACCCAGGACTAGCCAAGAGACCCAGTACTTC	CASSTLPRTSQETQYF
16	few	TRBJ2-2	TRBV5-1	TRBD2	TGCGCCAGCAGCTCAGATGGACTAGCGAACACCGGGGAGCTGTTTTTT	CASSSDGLANTGELFF
17	.	TRBJ2-1	TRBV29-1	TRBD2	TGCAGCGTTGTGAGGCCTAGCGGGAGCCTTGTGGTAAATGAGCAGTTCTTC	CSVVRPSGSLVVNEQFF
17	few	TRBJ2-3	TRBV11-2	TRBD1	TGTGCCAGCAGCGACACTAGAGGACAGGGGAGTACAGATACGCAGTATTTT	CASSDTRGQGSTDTQYF
15	medium-sized	TRBJ2-7	TRBV4-1	.	TGCGCCAGCAGCCAAGATCAGGTTTTTAGTTACGAGCAGTACTTC	CASSQDQVFSYEQYF
13	.	TRBJ2-6	TRBV27	.	TGTGCCAGCAGGGGAGCCGGGGCCAACGTCCTGACTTTC	CASRGAGANVLTF
15	.	TRBJ1-3	TRBV21-1	.	TGTGCCAGCAGCGCAAACAGGGGAACGGGAAACACCATATATTTT	CASSANRGTGNTIYF
14	.	TRBJ1-3	TRBV6-5	.	TGTGCCAGCAGTCCGAGGGTAACTGGAAACACCATATATTTT	CASSPRVTGNTIYF
13	.	TRBJ2-7	TRBV12-5	.	TGTGCTAGTGGTCTACAGGGTTTGTACGAGCAGTACTTC	CASGLQGLYEQYF
18	.	TRBJ1-3	TRBV28	.	TGTGCCAGCAGTTTAGGGCCGGCAGGCGGGCGGTCTGGAAACACCATATATTTT	CASSLGPAGGRSGNTIYF
15	.	TRBJ1-3	TRBV2	.	TGTGCCAGCAGTGAACAGGTCTTTCCTGGAAACACCATATATTTT	CASSEQVFPGNTIYF
16	.	TRBJ2-5	TRBV5-1	TRBD1	TGCGCCAGCAGCTTCCCGACAGGGGCGCGGGAAGAGACCCAGTACTTC	CASSFPTGAREETQYF
15	.	TRBJ2-3	TRBV7-8	.	TGTGCCAGCAGGTTAGGCCTTCTTGGGCAAGATACGCAGTATTTT	CASRLGLLGQDTQYF
13	.	TRBJ1-2	TRBV5-4	.	TGTGCCAGCAGCTTTACAGGGACCTATGGCTACACCTTC	CASSFTGTYGYTF
14	.	TRBJ2-2	TRBV18	.	TGTGCCAGCTCACCGCTCGGTCTCACCGGGGAGCTGTTTTTT	CASSPLGLTGELFF
17	.	TRBJ1-5	TRBV7-9	TRBD1	TGTGCCAGCAGTGTCGGCCTGGACAGGGAAAGCAATCAGCCCCAGCATTTT	CASSVGLDRESNQPQHF
12	once	TRBJ1-2	TRBV29-1	TRBD1	TGCAGCGTTGAGGGGGACAGCAGGTCGTACACCTTC	CSVEGDSRSYTF
19	few	TRBJ1-1	TRBV7-3	.	TGTGCCAGCAGCTTAGGCCCTCTAAACTTTTGGTCAGGGGTTGATGAAGCTTTCTTT	CASSLGPLNFWSGVDEAFF
14	.	TRBJ2-7	TRBV6-6	TRBD2	TGTGCCAGCAGTCGGACTAGCGGGGTGGGGGAGCAGTACTTC	CASSRTSGVGEQYF
13	.	TRBJ1-3	TRBV29-1	TRBD1	TGCAGCGTTGAAGGGGACAGGGGAAACACCATATATTTT	CSVEGDRGNTIYF
13	.	TRBJ2-7	TRBV7-6	TRBD2	TGTGCCAGCAGCCCCGGGACTAGCGCCGAGCAGTACTTC	CASSPGTSAEQYF
16	few	TRBJ2-1	TRBV5-5	TRBD2	TGTGCCAGCAGCCCCCGGACTAGCATCATGGGTAATGAGCAGTTCTTC	CASSPRTSIMGNEQFF
17	.	TRBJ2-3	TRBV10-1	TRBD2	TGCGCCAGCAGCCCCCGGGTTAGCGGGGTTGGGACAGATACGCAGTATTTT	CASSPRVSGVGTDTQYF
14	.	TRBJ2-5	TRBV13	.	TGTGCCAGCACCCCGGTTTCGGGTGAGGAGACCCAGTACTTC	CASTPVSGEETQYF
15	.	TRBJ1-4	TRBV4-3	.	TGCGCCAGCAGCCAAGATACGGGGGTGAGGGAAAAACTGTTTTTT	CASSQDTGVREKLFF
18	once	TRBJ2-1	TRBV7-8	TRBD2	TGTGCCAGCAGCTTAGTTTCTAGCGGGGGGGCCAGGGGCAATGAGCAGTTCTTC	CASSLVSSGGARGNEQFF
14	.	TRBJ2-1	TRBV27	.	TGTGCCAGCAGTCTACGGGGGACCCAGGTGGAGCAGTTCTTC	CASSLRGTQVEQFF
14	few	TRBJ1-2	TRBV5-1	TRBD1	TGCGCCAGCAGCTTAGACAGGGGATCGGATGGCTACACCTTC	CASSLDRGSDGYTF
16	.	TRBJ2-3	TRBV14	TRBD1	TGTGCCAGCAGCCCGTCAGGGGGCTTGTTGGCAGATACGCAGTATTTT	CASSPSGGLLADTQYF